A selection of T cell receptor beta chains follows, all from one sample in a study of STAT5B mutations in CD4+ large granular lymphocyte leukemia. The table came from immunoSEQ multiplex PCR; TCRdb's copy has only in-frame clones and leaves some out. This sample yields roughly 48,000 clones, of which approximately 70% are seen a single time; 1.5% belongs to the top ten. Sequenced material: CD4+ T cells from blood buffy coats. These receptors all come from a human donor in good health. CDR3s include the opening cysteine and the closing phenylalanine or tryptophan. Each record gives: CDR3 protein, CDR3 DNA, D gene, clone size, J gene, V gene. The D gene is left open where the match is weak. The size of a clone is reported for some rows only, either as once, few or many, or as a class for expanded clones.

CDR3aa: CASSFRNYGYTF; CDR3nt: TGTGCCAGCAGTTTTCGAAACTATGGCTACACCTTC; d_gene: NA; abundance: NA; j_gene: TRBJ1-2; v_gene: TRBV28
CDR3aa: CAIGDIPYEQYF; CDR3nt: TGTGCCATCGGGGACATACCCTACGAGCAGTACTTC; d_gene: NA; abundance: NA; j_gene: TRBJ2-7; v_gene: TRBV28
CDR3aa: CASSTTSGVEQFF; CDR3nt: TGTGCCAGCAGTACGACTAGCGGGGTTGAGCAGTTCTTC; d_gene: TRBD2; abundance: few; j_gene: TRBJ2-1; v_gene: TRBV6-1
CDR3aa: CASSLDLVAEAFF; CDR3nt: TGTGCCAGCAGCTTAGATTTAGTGGCAGAAGCTTTCTTT; d_gene: NA; abundance: few; j_gene: TRBJ1-1; v_gene: TRBV11-2
CDR3aa: CASSPTGYNSPLHF; CDR3nt: TGTGCCAGCAGTCCGACAGGTTATAATTCACCCCTCCACTTT; d_gene: NA; abundance: NA; j_gene: TRBJ1-6; v_gene: TRBV27
CDR3aa: CAISESAGDNEQFF; CDR3nt: TGTGCCATCAGTGAGTCGGCGGGGGACAATGAGCAGTTCTTC; d_gene: TRBD2; abundance: NA; j_gene: TRBJ2-1; v_gene: TRBV10-3
CDR3aa: CATERLAGGTDTQYF; CDR3nt: TGTGCCACCGAAAGACTAGCGGGGGGTACAGATACGCAGTATTTT; d_gene: TRBD2; abundance: NA; j_gene: TRBJ2-3; v_gene: TRBV5-3
CDR3aa: CASSRTGGFYEQYF; CDR3nt: TGTGCCAGTAGTAGGACAGGGGGCTTTTACGAGCAGTACTTC; d_gene: TRBD1; abundance: NA; j_gene: TRBJ2-7; v_gene: TRBV19
CDR3aa: CASSLDPSGETQYF; CDR3nt: TGCGCCAGCAGCTTGGATCCTTCAGGGGAGACCCAGTACTTC; d_gene: NA; abundance: NA; j_gene: TRBJ2-5; v_gene: TRBV5-1
CDR3aa: CASSSGVSGTNEKLFF; CDR3nt: TGTGCCAGCAGCTCTGGGGTTAGCGGAACTAATGAAAAACTGTTTTTT; d_gene: NA; abundance: NA; j_gene: TRBJ1-4; v_gene: TRBV7-9
CDR3aa: CASSLIAAGGETQYF; CDR3nt: TGTGCCAGCAGTTTAATTGCAGCGGGGGGCGAGACCCAGTACTTC; d_gene: TRBD2; abundance: NA; j_gene: TRBJ2-5; v_gene: TRBV28
CDR3aa: CASSEKGETAQHF; CDR3nt: TGTGCCAGCAGTGAAAAAGGGGAAACAGCCCAGCATTTT; d_gene: NA; abundance: NA; j_gene: TRBJ1-5; v_gene: TRBV2
CDR3aa: CASSLKQGENSPLHF; CDR3nt: TGTGCCAGCAGCTTAAAACAGGGAGAGAATTCACCCCTCCACTTT; d_gene: NA; abundance: NA; j_gene: TRBJ1-6; v_gene: TRBV7-2
CDR3aa: CAWSDSTGELFF; CDR3nt: TGTGCCTGGAGTGACTCCACCGGGGAGCTGTTTTTT; d_gene: NA; abundance: few; j_gene: TRBJ2-2; v_gene: TRBV30
CDR3aa: CASSEVPYNSPLHF; CDR3nt: TGTGCCAGCAGTGAAGTCCCGTATAATTCACCCCTCCACTTT; d_gene: NA; abundance: NA; j_gene: TRBJ1-6; v_gene: TRBV6-1
CDR3aa: CASSLDIEESPLHF; CDR3nt: TGTGCCAGCAGCTTGGACATTGAGGAATCACCCCTCCACTTT; d_gene: NA; abundance: NA; j_gene: TRBJ1-6; v_gene: TRBV5-5
CDR3aa: CASRLGQTQNTEAFF; CDR3nt: TGTGCCAGTAGGTTGGGACAGACACAGAACACTGAAGCTTTCTTT; d_gene: TRBD1; abundance: NA; j_gene: TRBJ1-1; v_gene: TRBV19
CDR3aa: CASSLRGRRKTQYF; CDR3nt: TGTGCCAGCAGTCTCAGAGGGCGCAGAAAGACCCAGTACTTC; d_gene: NA; abundance: NA; j_gene: TRBJ2-5; v_gene: TRBV6-4
CDR3aa: CAISESGGKETQYF; CDR3nt: TGTGCCATCAGTGAGTCGGGGGGAAAAGAGACCCAGTACTTC; d_gene: NA; abundance: few; j_gene: TRBJ2-5; v_gene: TRBV10-3
CDR3aa: CASSYSLGFGANVLTF; CDR3nt: TGTGCCAGCAGTTACTCATTAGGGTTTGGGGCCAACGTCCTGACTTTC; d_gene: NA; abundance: NA; j_gene: TRBJ2-6; v_gene: TRBV6-5
CDR3aa: CASSLTGTSGGGQFF; CDR3nt: TGTGCCAGCAGCTTAACCGGGACTAGCGGGGGGGGGCAGTTCTTC; d_gene: TRBD2; abundance: NA; j_gene: TRBJ2-1; v_gene: TRBV7-9
CDR3aa: CASNGDGNTGELFF; CDR3nt: TGTGCCAGTAATGGGGATGGGAACACCGGGGAGCTGTTTTTT; d_gene: NA; abundance: few; j_gene: TRBJ2-2; v_gene: TRBV19
CDR3aa: CASSLAGDRGTPLHF; CDR3nt: TGCGCCAGCAGCTTGGCCGGAGACAGGGGGACTCCCCTCCACTTT; d_gene: TRBD1; abundance: few; j_gene: TRBJ1-6; v_gene: TRBV5-1
CDR3aa: CAIRPVGGNYGYTF; CDR3nt: TGTGCCATCAGACCCGTCGGGGGGAACTATGGCTACACCTTC; d_gene: NA; abundance: NA; j_gene: TRBJ1-2; v_gene: TRBV6-5
CDR3aa: CASSFGSGAATEAFF; CDR3nt: TGTGCCAGCAGTTTTGGTTCAGGGGCGGCTACTGAAGCTTTCTTT; d_gene: NA; abundance: NA; j_gene: TRBJ1-1; v_gene: TRBV28
CDR3aa: CASSFGDYNSPLHF; CDR3nt: TGCGCCAGCAGCTTTGGAGACTATAATTCACCCCTCCACTTT; d_gene: NA; abundance: once; j_gene: TRBJ1-6; v_gene: TRBV5-1
CDR3aa: CASSWGTGEVEKLFF; CDR3nt: TGCGCCAGCAGCTGGGGGACAGGGGAGGTTGAAAAACTGTTTTTT; d_gene: TRBD1; abundance: few; j_gene: TRBJ1-4; v_gene: TRBV5-1
CDR3aa: CASSTTTGYTGELFF; CDR3nt: TGCGCCAGCAGCACCACCACCGGGTACACCGGGGAGCTGTTTTTT; d_gene: NA; abundance: NA; j_gene: TRBJ2-2; v_gene: TRBV5-1
CDR3aa: CASAWVGPQNEAFF; CDR3nt: TGTGCCAGCGCATGGGTGGGACCACAAAATGAAGCTTTCTTT; d_gene: NA; abundance: NA; j_gene: TRBJ1-1; v_gene: TRBV7-2
CDR3aa: CASSQEGGWEPQHF; CDR3nt: TGTGCCAGCAGCCAGGAGGGGGGATGGGAGCCCCAGCATTTT; d_gene: NA; abundance: NA; j_gene: TRBJ1-5; v_gene: TRBV7-2
CDR3aa: CASSGVYNEQFF; CDR3nt: TGTGCCTCGTCTGGTGTCTACAATGAGCAGTTCTTC; d_gene: NA; abundance: NA; j_gene: TRBJ2-1; v_gene: TRBV10-3